The present T cell receptor beta chain was sequenced within a study of patients and donors after allogeneic stem cell transplantation. This clonotype was seen more than once but under ten times. Trimming left V 0 bases short and J 5 bases short, with 13 bases between. Germline V lookup: CDR1 SNHLY, CDR2 FYNNEI. This CDR3 region has 16 residues. One entry per CDR3 protein results from TCRdb running MiXCR on the RT-PCR reads. The table shows roughly 940,000 distinct CDR3 sequences, with about a sixth occurring only once. The sequencing input was blood, either unsorted or a sorted T cell fraction (not recorded which). V usage is TRBV2 and J usage is TRBJ2-2; D is possibly TRBD2 (5 bases). The receptor's source is a human donor who was either an allogeneic HSCT recipient or a stem cell or donor lymphocyte infusion donor (not recorded which). It is not recorded whose cells these are; they may come from a transplant donor. For the CDR3, the DNA is TGTGCCAGCAGTGAAGCAAGGTCGGGGTTAACCGGGGAGCTGTTTTTT. The encoded protein is CASSEARSGLTGELFF.